One and the same sample provided the 7 T cell receptor beta chains below, sequenced in a study of cytomegalovirus exposure and HLA in healthy donors. The primer mix had 60 Vbeta and 13 Jbeta primers. Repertoires were generated with immunoSEQ multiplex PCR, while TCRdb's copy carries only in-frame clones and drops some. Of about 59,000 clones in the sample, roughly four fifths were seen once. Input material: PBMCs. The receptors were gathered from a human donor in good health.

This chain links TRBV19 with TRBJ2-2; D possibly corresponds to TRBD1 (5 bases). Germline CDR1 is LNHDA and CDR2 is SQIVND (reference sequence). Trimming shortened V by 5 bases and J by 7 bases, and 17 bases separated the two germline ends. The CDR3 is made up of 15 amino acids. The CDR3 nucleotides read TGTGCCAGTAGTGGCCGACAGAGATGGGACGGGGAGCTGTTTTTT. This gives the protein CASSGRQRWDGELFF.

This chain connects TRBV27 to TRBJ2-3; 8 nucleotides line up with TRBD2. This CDR3 is built from 15 residues. In germline, CDR1 is MNHEY, CDR2 SMNVEV (reference sequence). With V trimmed by 1 base and J by 2 bases, 2 bases remained unmatched. The CDR3 nucleotides read TGTGCCAGCAGTTTATTAGCGGGGACCACAGATACGCAGTATTTT. It specifies CASSLLAGTTDTQYF.

This clone showed up just once. The junction shows a germline mismatch at one end, possibly a read error. The CDR3 DNA reads as TGTTCCAGCAGTTGGACTGCAGCGACAGATACGCAGTATTTT. Translated, it gives CSSSWTAATDTQYF. The genes are TRBV7-9 and TRBJ2-3; D is possibly TRBD2 (5 bases). CDR1 is SEHNR, CDR2 FQNEAQ, per germline (reference sequence). CDR3 length: 14 amino acids.

This chain uses TRBV5-1 with TRBJ2-2, with TRBD2 matching 8 bases. CDR1 is SGHRS, CDR2 YFSETQ, per germline. This CDR3 has 17 residues. V shed 4 bases and J 3 bases; nucleotides not matched to a gene: 11. CDR3 sequence (DNA): TGCGCCAGCAGCCTGCCCCGGGGGGGGTTGGACACCGGGGAGCTGTTTTTT. It encodes CASSLPRGGLDTGELFF.

V and J are TRBV19 and TRBJ1-4; D is uncertain. The length of the CDR3 is 15 residues. V was trimmed by 1 base and J by 7 bases, leaving 13 bases between them. Germline V gene sequence: CDR1 LNHDA, CDR2 SQIVND (reference sequence). CDR3 region: CASSIAAGGGEKLFF. For the CDR3, the DNA is TGTGCCAGTAGTATAGCGGCAGGCGGAGGTGAAAAACTGTTTTTT.

The V call is TRBV2, the J call TRBJ1-2, with D perhaps TRBD1 (6 bases). The CDR3 is made up of 12 amino acids. V shed 2 bases and J shed 5 bases, with 6 bases lying between them. CDR1 is SNHLY, CDR2 FYNNEI, per germline. The DNA for the CDR3 is TGTGCCAGCAGTGAACAGGGGTATGGCTACACCTTC. Translating gives CASSEQGYGYTF. The full variable domain, rest sourced from reference TRBV2 and TRBJ1-2, is EPEVTQTPSHQVTQMGQEVILRCVPISNHLYFYWYRQILGQKVEFLVSFYNNEISEKSEIFDDQFSVERPDGSNFTLKIRSTKLEDSAMYFCASSEQGYGYTFGSGTRLTVV.

The chain employs TRBV10-3 and TRBJ1-5, with 8 positions matching TRBD1. The V and J ends lost 2 bases and 7 bases, in that order; junction bases with no gene match: 4. There are 14 residues in the CDR3. The V gene's germline CDR1 is ENHRY and CDR2 SYGVKD. The CDR3 DNA sequence: TGTGCCATCAGTGAGGGACAGGGTGAGCAGCCCCAGCATTTT. Translating gives CAISEGQGEQPQHF.